The rows below give T cell receptor beta chains drawn from one sample of a study of blood T cell repertoires in COVID-19. Repertoires were generated with immunoSEQ multiplex PCR, while TCRdb's copy carries only in-frame clones and drops some. The sample yields under 200,000 clones, roughly 87% seen once. The specimen was PBMCs or T cells enriched from blood (not recorded which). The origin of the receptors is a woman in her forties or fifties who had recovered from COVID-19. Each CDR3 is given with its conserved first and last residue. A D gene is named only where the DNA matches it firmly. Expanded clones get a size class; other rows say once, few or many, or leave the size out.

D gene	J gene	V gene	clone size	CDR3 protein	CDR3 DNA
-	TRBJ2-2	TRBV11-2	-	CASRQGGNTGELFF	TGTGCCAGCAGGCAGGGCGGGAACACCGGGGAGCTGTTTTTT
TRBD1	TRBJ1-2	TRBV28	-	CASGGQGRGYTF	TGTGCCAGCGGCGGACAGGGGAGAGGCTACACCTTC
-	TRBJ1-6	TRBV6-1	-	CASSESGWSSYNSPLHF	TGTGCCAGCAGTGAATCGGGTTGGAGCTCCTATAATTCACCCCTCCACTTT
TRBD1	TRBJ2-7	TRBV18	few	CASSPGTGYYEQYF	TGTGCCAGCTCACCTGGGACAGGGTACTACGAGCAGTACTTC
TRBD1	TRBJ2-7	TRBV19	-	CASSISGTGGSYEQYF	TGTGCCAGTAGTATTTCGGGGACAGGGGGCTCCTACGAGCAGTACTTC
TRBD2	TRBJ2-3	TRBV5-1	-	CASSFNPSGSKADTQYF	TGCGCCAGCAGCTTCAACCCTAGCGGGAGTAAGGCAGATACGCAGTATTTT
TRBD1	TRBJ2-7	TRBV28	-	CASTSGDRTYEQYF	TGTGCCAGCACATCAGGGGACAGAACCTACGAGCAGTACTTC
TRBD2	TRBJ2-1	TRBV11-3	-	CASSLASGNEQFF	TGTGCCAGCAGCTTAGCTAGCGGCAATGAGCAGTTCTTC
-	TRBJ1-1	TRBV11-2	-	CASSLDRRGAFF	TGTGCCAGCAGCTTAGATCGCAGGGGAGCTTTCTTT
TRBD1	TRBJ2-7	TRBV29-1	-	CSVGTGRRSYEQYF	TGCAGCGTGGGGACAGGGAGGCGATCCTACGAGCAGTACTTC
-	TRBJ2-3	TRBV7-9	-	CASSLAGGDTQYF	TGTGCCAGCAGCTTAGCGGGGGGAGATACGCAGTATTTT
TRBD1	TRBJ1-2	TRBV28	many	CASSPTGGYGYTF	TGTGCCAGCAGTCCGACAGGGGGCTATGGCTACACCTTC
-	TRBJ2-5	TRBV7-9	-	CASSAQDRRETQYF	TGTGCCAGCAGCGCCCAGGACAGAAGGGAGACCCAGTACTTC
TRBD2	TRBJ2-7	TRBV11-2	-	CASSLVSSGRASYEQYF	TGTGCCAGCAGCTTAGTTTCGAGCGGGAGGGCCTCCTACGAGCAGTACTTC
TRBD1	TRBJ1-1	TRBV5-1	-	CASSTGTGDFAEAFF	TGCGCCAGCAGCACCGGGACAGGGGACTTCGCTGAAGCTTTCTTT
-	TRBJ1-2	TRBV3-1/TRBV3-2	-	CASSQGPGSGGYGYTF	TGTGCCAGCAGCCAAGGGCCGGGATCGGGAGGCTATGGCTACACCTTC
-	TRBJ1-1	TRBV19	-	CASTSGREGEAFF	TGTGCCAGTACCTCGGGAAGGGAGGGAGAAGCTTTCTTT
-	TRBJ2-3	TRBV29-1	-	CSVEGWGQQTDTQYF	TGCAGCGTTGAAGGGTGGGGACAACAAACAGATACGCAGTATTTT
-	TRBJ2-1	TRBV2	-	CASWTDNSYNEQFF	TGTGCCAGCTGGACTGACAACTCCTACAATGAGCAGTTCTTC
-	TRBJ1-4	TRBV5-1	-	CASSLALSGGELFF	TGCGCCAGCAGCTTGGCCCTCTCGGGAGGGGAACTGTTTTTT
TRBD2	TRBJ2-1	TRBV5-1	-	CASSWGLAGYNEQFF	TGCGCCAGCAGCTGGGGACTAGCGGGTTACAATGAGCAGTTCTTC
TRBD1	TRBJ1-1	TRBV15	-	CATSTGTDNTEAFF	TGTGCCACCAGCACAGGGACAGACAACACTGAAGCTTTCTTT
-	TRBJ2-1	TRBV27	-	CASSLSPVTEQFF	TGTGCCAGCAGTTTATCCCCAGTTACTGAGCAGTTCTTC
-	TRBJ2-3	TRBV2	-	CASSRGPRTDTQYF	TGTGCCAGCAGCAGGGGACCGCGCACAGATACGCAGTATTTT
TRBD1	TRBJ1-3	TRBV9	few	CASSVEGGRGNTIYF	TGTGCCAGCAGCGTAGAAGGGGGCCGTGGAAACACCATATATTTT
TRBD1	TRBJ1-4	TRBV19	-	CASSMTGVGEKLFF	TGTGCCAGTAGTATGACAGGGGTTGGGGAAAAACTGTTTTTT
-	TRBJ2-7	TRBV6-5	-	CASSFTSNKGSDEQYF	TGTGCCAGCAGTTTCACTTCGAATAAGGGGTCGGACGAGCAGTACTTC
-	TRBJ1-1	TRBV27	-	CASRLQGAWDTEAFF	TGTGCCAGCAGATTACAGGGCGCTTGGGACACTGAAGCTTTCTTT
-	TRBJ2-1	TRBV7-9	-	CASSLPSHEQFF	TGTGCCAGCAGCTTACCTTCCCATGAGCAGTTCTTC
-	TRBJ1-2	TRBV29-1	-	CSVDLQAGPSGGYGYTF	TGCAGCGTTGACCTCCAGGCCGGGCCATCGGGGGGGTATGGCTACACCTTC
-	TRBJ2-2	TRBV15	-	CATSTPGRGAGELFF	TGTGCCACCAGCACCCCAGGAAGGGGCGCCGGGGAGCTGTTTTTT
TRBD2	TRBJ2-1	TRBV11-2	-	CASSLFPSGRSSYNEQFF	TGTGCCAGCAGCTTATTCCCTAGCGGCCGGAGCTCCTACAATGAGCAGTTCTTC
TRBD1	TRBJ2-1	TRBV3-1/TRBV3-2	-	CASSRGGQGYNEQFF	TGTGCCAGCAGCCGGGGGGGACAGGGGTACAATGAGCAGTTCTTC
TRBD1	TRBJ1-3	TRBV13	-	CASSSVLPTGGAGNTIYF	TGTGCCAGCAGCTCCGTACTGCCGACAGGGGGAGCCGGAAACACCATATATTTT
TRBD2	TRBJ2-5	TRBV29-1	once	CSVDGVWGLVGETQYF	TGCAGCGTTGATGGGGTATGGGGACTAGTTGGAGAGACCCAGTACTTC
-	TRBJ2-7	TRBV20-1	once	CSASGGGAYSYEQYF	TGCAGTGCTAGTGGCGGGGGCGCTTACTCCTACGAGCAGTACTTC
TRBD1	TRBJ2-1	TRBV24-1	-	CATSEPGTGSNEQFF	TGTGCCACCAGTGAGCCCGGGACAGGCAGCAATGAGCAGTTCTTC
TRBD1	TRBJ1-2	TRBV5-1	-	CASRDEQGAGGYTF	TGCGCCAGCAGAGATGAACAGGGGGCGGGCGGCTACACCTTC
TRBD1	TRBJ1-1	TRBV29-1	-	CSVGADRGGGGAFF	TGCAGCGTTGGGGCCGACAGGGGTGGAGGGGGAGCTTTCTTT
TRBD1	TRBJ1-1	TRBV2	-	CASIRQGGTEAFF	TGTGCCAGCATCAGGCAGGGGGGCACTGAAGCTTTCTTT
TRBD1	TRBJ2-7	TRBV6-5	few	CASIPLGTGDYEQYF	TGTGCCAGCATCCCCCTCGGGACAGGGGATTACGAGCAGTACTTC
-	TRBJ2-3	TRBV7-9	once	CASSKSGGSTDTQYF	TGTGCCAGCAGTAAGAGCGGAGGGAGCACAGATACGCAGTATTTT
-	TRBJ1-1	TRBV6-4	-	CASSVSPRDTEAFF	TGTGCCAGCAGTGTTTCCCCCAGGGACACTGAAGCTTTCTTT
TRBD2	TRBJ2-3	TRBV27	-	CASSVPIAGGKDTQYF	TGTGCCAGCAGTGTACCCATAGCGGGAGGGAAGGATACGCAGTATTTT
TRBD2	TRBJ2-1	TRBV5-1	-	CASSPTGTSGRATEQFF	TGCGCCAGCAGCCCGACCGGGACTAGCGGGAGGGCAACTGAGCAGTTCTTC
TRBD1	TRBJ2-1	TRBV7-2	once	CASSPPGTGPYNEQFF	TGTGCCAGCAGCCCCCCCGGGACAGGGCCCTACAATGAGCAGTTCTTC
-	TRBJ1-2	TRBV2	-	CASSENHFNYGYTF	TGTGCCAGCAGTGAGAACCACTTTAACTATGGCTACACCTTC